A single sample is the source of the 26 T cell receptor beta chains below, sequenced in a study of cytomegalovirus exposure and HLA in healthy donors. In the PCR, 60 Vbeta and 13 Jbeta primers were used. The data were produced by immunoSEQ multiplex PCR, yet TCRdb's version contains in-frame clones alone and is incomplete. The data contain about 140,000 clones, about 84% of them seen just once; the ten biggest clones take up around 2.5%. The specimen was PBMCs. All receptors come from a man in his fifties or sixties in good health and CMV-seronegative.

This clone was observed once. The gene calls are TRBV15 and TRBJ2-5, with 14 bases fitting TRBD2. The germline CDR1 and CDR2 sequences are LNHNV and YYDKDF (reference sequence). The trim removed 5 bases at V and 1 base at J, leaving 9 bases unmatched. The CDR3 consists of 18 residues. In DNA, the CDR3 is TGTGCCACCAGCCCCGGGACTAGCGGGAGTTTCACCCAAGAGACCCAGTACTTC. Protein sequence: CATSPGTSGSFTQETQYF.

The CDR3 coding sequence is TGTGCCAGCAGCTTGCAGGTCAACTCCTACGAGCAGTACTTC. The encoded protein is CASSLQVNSYEQYF. The genes are TRBV7-9 and TRBJ2-7; D gene uncertain. The CDR3 is 14 amino acids. Germline CDR1 and CDR2: SEHNR and FQNEAQ (reference sequence). V gave up 3 bases and J gave up 0 bases, with 9 bases separating them.

The chain uses TRBV5-1 and TRBJ2-7, with TRBD2 identical over 9 bases. From germline, CDR1 is SGHRS and CDR2 YFSETQ. The CDR3 runs 13 residues. V shed 6 bases, J shed 3 bases, and the junction held 4 bases outside the gene matches. As DNA, the CDR3 is TGCGCCAGCACGGCGGGAGGGGGCTACGAGCAGTACTTC. It codes for CASTAGGGYEQYF.

This chain connects TRBV2 to TRBJ2-3; D perhaps matches TRBD2 (7 bases). Trimming stripped 6 bases from V and 0 bases from J, with 10 bases between. In germline, CDR1 is SNHLY, CDR2 FYNNEI. CDR3 length equals 14 residues. The CDR3 region is CASRGGVSTDTQYF. Here the CDR3 DNA reads TGTGCCAGCAGAGGGGGGGTAAGCACAGATACGCAGTATTTT. Variable domain in full (rest from reference TRBV2 and TRBJ2-3): EPEVTQTPSHQVTQMGQEVILRCVPISNHLYFYWYRQILGQKVEFLVSFYNNEISEKSEIFDDQFSVERPDGSNFTLKIRSTKLEDSAMYFCASRGGVSTDTQYFGPGTRLTVL.

The rearrangement joins TRBV4-1 to TRBJ2-7, with 10 bases that match TRBD1. The CDR3 sequence is 15 residues long. With V trimmed by 1 base and J by 2 bases, 2 bases remained unmatched. Germline V CDR1 and CDR2: MGHRA, YSYEKL. CDR3 coding DNA: TGCGCCAGCAGCCAAGCGGGGACAGGGGCCTACGAGCAGTACTTC. It specifies CASSQAGTGAYEQYF.

This chain uses TRBV2 with TRBJ2-7; the D gene is possibly TRBD2 (5 bases). The CDR3 has 13 amino acids. Looked up from germline, CDR1 is SNHLY and CDR2 is FYNNEI. With 4 bases removed from V and 6 bases from J, the gap between germline ends came to 13 bases. CDR3 DNA: TGTGCCAGCAGTGTTCGGGGTGTGTCCGAGCAGTACTTC. It encodes CASSVRGVSEQYF.

The V and J genes are TRBV29-1 and TRBJ2-2; D possibly corresponds to TRBD1 (6 bases). V lost 6 bases, J lost 4 bases, and 12 bases lay in between. The germline V gene encodes CDR1 SQVTM and CDR2 ANQGSEA. The CDR3 is 13 amino acids. The CDR3 reads CSVWTEGTGELFF. DNA for the CDR3: TGCAGCGTCTGGACAGAGGGCACCGGGGAGCTGTTTTTT.

In its sample, this clone was seen once. One end of the junction fails to match germline, which may point to a read error. This sequence joins TRBV2 and TRBJ2-7, with 7 bases lining up with TRBD1. Germline loops: CDR1 SNHLY, CDR2 FYNNEI. The CDR3 is 14 residues long. The CDR3 is CASSYRQGSHEQYF. For the CDR3, the DNA is TGTGCCAGCAGTTACCGACAGGGCTCCCACGAGCAGTACTTC. The full variable domain, its missing parts supplied by reference TRBV2 and TRBJ2-7, is EPEVTQTPSHQVTQMGQEVILRCVPISNHLYFYWYRQILGQKVEFLVSFYNNEISEKSEIFDDQFSVERPDGSNFTLKIRSTKLEDSAMYFCASSYRQGSHEQYFGPGTRLTVT.

The chain carries TRBV11-3 and TRBJ2-1; a weak D match, TRBD2 (6 bases). This CDR3 is 15 amino acids long. V lost 1 base and J 5 bases, leaving 12 bases between the germline ends. Germline CDR1 and CDR2: SGHNT and YENEEA. The CDR3 spells CASSLVGGSNNEQFF. The CDR3 region has the DNA TGTGCCAGCAGCTTAGTGGGGGGAAGTAACAATGAGCAGTTCTTC. The full variable domain, in which reference TRBV11-3 and TRBJ2-1 provide the parts outside the CDR3, is EAGVVQSPRYKIIEKKQPVAFWCNPISGHNTLYWYLQNLGQGPELLIRYENEEAVDDSQLPKDRFSAERLKGVDSTLKIQPAELGDSAVYLCASSLVGGSNNEQFFGPGTRLTVL.

This clone has a single count. This chain joins TRBV19 and TRBJ1-2; D is uncertain. CDR3 length: 12 amino acids. Per germline, CDR1 LNHDA and CDR2 SQIVND (reference sequence). The V and J ends lost 11 bases and 8 bases respectively, with 18 bases between them. CDR3 sequence reads: CAPVGGIGGYTF. For the CDR3, the DNA is TGTGCCCCAGTTGGAGGGATCGGCGGCTACACCTTC.

CDR3 in DNA: TGCGCCAGCAGCTTGGAGGCAGGGGAATACACTGAAGCTTTCTTT. Protein: CASSLEAGEYTEAFF. The chain couples TRBV5-1 to TRBJ1-1; tentative D call: TRBD1 (6 bases). The CDR3 runs 15 residues. In germline, CDR1 is SGHRS, CDR2 YFSETQ. Trimming left V 0 bases short and J 3 bases short, with 12 bases between.

V and J are TRBV5-6 and TRBJ2-7; the D gene is possibly TRBD2 (5 bases). CDR1 and CDR2 from the germline V gene are SGHDT and YYEEEE. With 8 bases removed from V and 2 bases from J, the gap between germline ends came to 20 bases. The CDR3 spans 15 residues. CDR3 coding DNA: TGTGCCAGTCGACCCCACGGACTGGCAACCTACGAGCAGTACTTC. Amino acids: CASRPHGLATYEQYF.

The chain has TRBV2 and TRBJ1-2; D is uncertain. Trimming pared 1 base from V and 4 bases from J, leaving 10 bases between. Germline CDR1 SNHLY, CDR2 FYNNEI. This CDR3 contains 14 residues. The CDR3 spells CASSEGGISYGYTF. CDR3 coding DNA: TGTGCCAGCAGTGAAGGAGGGATCAGCTATGGCTACACCTTC.

The chain recombines TRBV25-1 with TRBJ1-2; D gene ambiguous. Germline loops: CDR1 MGHDK, CDR2 SYGVNS. The CDR3 has 14 residues. V lost 1 base, J lost 9 bases, and 15 bases lay in between. In nucleotides, the CDR3 is TGTGCCAGCAGTGAATCGGGGAGAGATGGTCGCTACACCTTC. Translation: CASSESGRDGRYTF.

This rearrangement joins TRBV18 to TRBJ1-5, with TRBD1 identical over 7 bases. J lost 6 bases, V lost 4 bases, and 6 bases had no gene match. Germline V gene sequence: CDR1 KGHSH, CDR2 LQKENI. The CDR3 contains 14 residues. Here the CDR3 reads CASSQGASGQPQHF. The CDR3 bases are TGTGCCAGCTCACAGGGGGCGTCGGGTCAGCCCCAGCATTTT.

The V call is TRBV28, the J call TRBJ2-7; D may be TRBD2 (5 bases). Germline V gene lookup returns CDR1 MDHEN and CDR2 SYDVKM. The CDR3 is 13 residues long. The V end lost 4 bases, the J end lost 6 bases, and 13 bases lay between the germline ends. CDR3 protein: CASSSSGIIEQYF. The CDR3 nucleotides read TGTGCCAGCAGTTCCTCCGGGATAATCGAGCAGTACTTC.

The chain's CDR3 is CASSLTASYEQYF. CDR3 DNA: TGTGCCAGCAGCCTGACAGCCTCCTACGAGCAGTACTTC. This chain connects TRBV6-5 to TRBJ2-7; D possibly corresponds to TRBD1 (5 bases). CDR3 length equals 13 residues. CDR1 and CDR2 (germline): MNHEY, SVGAGI. V was cut by 6 bases and J by 0 bases, with 9 bases left in between.

The V call is TRBV9, the J call TRBJ2-2; a possible D gene is TRBD2 (5 bases). The V gene's germline CDR1 is SGDLS and CDR2 YYNGEE. V was clipped by 0 bases and J by 7 bases, with 13 bases between them. CDR3 length: 15 residues. As DNA, the CDR3 is TGTGCCAGCAGCGTAGGGTCCGGGGTAAGCGGGGAGCTGTTTTTT. Its translation: CASSVGSGVSGELFF. The whole variable domain, remainder taken from reference TRBV9 and TRBJ2-2, is DSGVTQTPKHLITATGQRVTLRCSPRSGDLSVYWYQQSLDQGLQFLIQYYNGEERAKGNILERFSAQQFPDLHSELNLSSLELGDSALYFCASSVGSGVSGELFFGEGSRLTVL.

This sequence joins TRBV4-2 and TRBJ1-6, with a possible D match to TRBD1 (6 bases). Deletions cut 0 bases from V and 8 bases from J, with 11 bases between. The CDR3 sequence is 15 residues long. Germline values: CDR1 LGHNA, CDR2 YNFKEQ. In DNA, the CDR3 is TGTGCCAGCAGCCAAGAGAACAGGGTCGATTCACCCCTCCACTTT. This sequence encodes CASSQENRVDSPLHF.

The J gene is TRBJ1-6, the V gene TRBV30, with D possibly being TRBD1 (5 bases). With 2 bases removed from V and 6 bases from J, the gap between germline ends came to 14 bases. The CDR3 loop spans 15 amino acids. Germline values: CDR1 GTSNPN, CDR2 SVGIG (reference sequence). CDR3 protein: CAWSPGEEPNSPLHF. CDR3 DNA: TGTGCCTGGAGTCCGGGGGAAGAACCTAATTCACCCCTCCACTTT.

This chain joins TRBV18 and TRBJ2-7; 8 bases are shared with TRBD1. CDR3 size: 14 residues. J lost 2 bases, V lost 5 bases, and 5 bases had no gene match. Germline V CDR1 and CDR2: KGHSH, LQKENI. CDR3 sequence: CASSERQGTYEQYF. Written as DNA, the CDR3 is TGTGCCAGCTCAGAAAGACAGGGGACCTACGAGCAGTACTTC.

This clone showed up many times. The J gene is TRBJ2-7, the V gene TRBV19; D may be TRBD1 (6 bases). Trimming shortened V by 4 bases and J by 0 bases, and 22 bases separated the two germline ends. The CDR3 has 18 amino acids. Germline loops: CDR1 LNHDA, CDR2 SQIVND (reference sequence). For the CDR3, the DNA is TGTGCCAGTAGTAAGGGGAAGGCACAGGGAACGGGCTCCTACGAGCAGTACTTC. Translated: CASSKGKAQGTGSYEQYF.

J is TRBJ1-1 and V is TRBV14; 9 nucleotides align to TRBD1. CDR1 is SGHDN, CDR2 FVKESK, per germline. V gave up 4 bases and J gave up 0 bases; unmatched junction bases: 9. The CDR3 consists of 17 residues. The CDR3 sequence is CASSRGGGTGLNTEAFF. CDR3 nucleotide sequence: TGTGCCAGCAGCCGAGGGGGGGGGACAGGGCTGAACACTGAAGCTTTCTTT.

This clone appeared once. The chain combines TRBV14 with TRBJ2-1; TRBD1 might be the D (6 bases). Germline V gene lookup returns CDR1 SGHDN and CDR2 FVKESK. This CDR3 contains 12 residues. V gave up 4 bases and J gave up 10 bases, with 11 bases separating them. The DNA of the CDR3 is TGTGCCAGCAGCCGGGACGACAGGGAGCAGTTCTTC. It translates to CASSRDDREQFF. The entire variable domain, with the rest obtained from reference TRBV14 and TRBJ2-1, is as follows: EAGVTQFPSHSVIEKGQTVTLRCDPISGHDNLYWYRRVMGKEIKFLLHFVKESKQDESGMPNNRFLAERTGGTYSTLKVQPAELEDSGVYFCASSRDDREQFFGPGTRLTVL.

The genes are TRBV2 and TRBJ2-6; TRBD1 matches 7 bases. From germline, CDR1 is SNHLY and CDR2 FYNNEI. Trimming took 6 bases from V and 0 from J; bases not matched to a gene: 14. The CDR3 covers 19 residues. The CDR3 DNA sequence: TGTGCCAGCAGCATAAGGGGGCGGCCCGTGAGCTCTGGGGCCAACGTCCTGACTTTC. Its translation: CASSIRGRPVSSGANVLTF.

V usage is TRBV11-3 and J usage is TRBJ2-7; 7 nucleotides match TRBD1. CDR3 size: 13 residues. The germline CDR1 and CDR2 sequences are SGHNT and YENEEA. The ends lost 3 bases at V and 4 bases at J; junction bases unmatched: 3. CDR3 protein: CASSLRDSYEQYF. The CDR3, as DNA: TGTGCCAGCAGCTTGAGGGACAGTTACGAGCAGTACTTC.